This entry describes one TCR beta chain. As yet, its antigen is unknown. These data belong to a study of TIL therapy for anti-PD-1-resistant metastatic lung cancer. Overall study: Patients had a median age of approximately 56 years (range roughly 38-75). Study-wide findings and caveats: Compared with baseline intratumoral T cells, expanded TIL cultures were more clonal and less diverse (around 5.7% vs 31%).

Time point: pre-treatment sample, taken before nivolumab and TIL therapy. Most excised metastases sampled were pleural nodules or supraclavicular lymph nodes. This was the immunoSEQ v3 assay. Only in-frame clones appear in the TCRdb table, and some are missing; sequencing was by immunoSEQ multiplex PCR. The sample yields tens of thousands of clones, about two thirds seen once. Germline CDR1 is SGDLS and CDR2 is YYNGEE. The CDR3 contains 16 residues. V shed 3 bases and J 3 bases; nucleotides not matched to a gene: 9. This TCR derives from a person aged 25-85 years with non-small cell lung cancer. The V gene is TRBV9, the J gene TRBJ2-7; 10 bases are a match to TRBD2. Sequencing was performed on tumor tissue, taken at baseline. The CDR3 coding sequence is TGTGCCAGCAGCGGATTCGGGACTAGCGCCGTCTACGAGCAGTACTTC. It translates to CASSGFGTSAVYEQYF.